This TCR beta chain was sequenced in a study of shared clonotypes between healthy human individuals. Study context: Each donor's CD4 naive and CD4 memory cells filled three plates apiece, CD8 naive two, and CD8 memory one.

For each subset, genomic DNA was distributed in equal portions over several immunoSEQ plates. Method: immunoSEQ multiplex PCR; TCRdb's copy keeps in-frame clones and lacks some. The sample carries millions of clones, roughly nine tenths recorded once. Study-level results: Some naive CD4 clonotypes, roughly 4.5%, turned up in common across several donors.

Memory CD4+ cells were the fraction left after CD45RA+ naive selection. The CDR3 covers 15 residues. The germline gives CDR1 SGHTA, CDR2 FQGNSA. Trimming pared 5 bases from V and 1 base from J, leaving 12 bases between. As for this clone: The antigen remains unidentified.

This sequence originates from a man aged 18 to 30 in good health. The gene calls are TRBV7-2 and TRBJ2-1, with a tentative D call TRBD2 (5 bases). What was sequenced was naive CD4+ T cells sorted from blood. Subset of the sample: CD45RA+ positively selected. The CDR3 nucleotides are TGTGCCAGCAGCAACAACGGAGGATCCTACAATGAGCAGTTCTTC. This translates into CASSNNGGSYNEQFF.